A single sample gave rise to the 18 T cell receptor beta chains below, sequenced in a study of CD8 T cells in Susac syndrome. With random hexamers, reverse transcription was performed on about 0.5 to 1 ug of RNA. TCRdb reprocessed the immunoSEQ multiplex PCR reads via MiXCR and lists one record per CDR3 protein. The sample has around 110,000 distinct CDR3 sequences; about 94% are singletons. Sequencing was carried out using CD8+ T cells from PBMCs. Receptors were obtained from a human donor with Susac syndrome.

This chain uses TRBV29-1 with TRBJ2-6; D may be TRBD1 or TRBD2 (6 bases each). Germline V gives CDR1 SQVTM, CDR2 ANQGSEA. The V end lost 4 bases, the J end lost 0 bases, and 13 bases lay between the germline ends. The CDR3 covers 16 residues. The CDR3 sequence: CSVGGGISSGANVLTF. DNA for the CDR3: TGCAGCGTTGGAGGGGGGATCTCCTCTGGGGCCAACGTCCTGACTTTC.

This clonotype came up once. The chain has TRBV27 and TRBJ2-1, with no clear D. The CDR3 spans 14 residues. Germline V lookup: CDR1 MNHEY, CDR2 SMNVEV (reference sequence). Trimming stripped 3 bases from V and 4 bases from J, with 10 bases between. The CDR3 loop is CASSFRVAYNEQFF. In DNA form, the CDR3 reads TGTGCCAGCAGTTTTCGGGTCGCTTACAATGAGCAGTTCTTC.

The rearrangement joins TRBV5-1 to TRBJ1-1, with D unresolved. Germline assignment: CDR1 SGHRS and CDR2 YFSETQ. Between the trimmed V and J ends, which lost 2 bases and 7 bases, there was a span of 12 bases. The CDR3 is made up of 13 amino acids. The DNA of the CDR3 is TGCGCCAGCAGCTTTTGGGCTGCTAGTGAAGCTTTCTTT. It specifies CASSFWAASEAFF.

This clonotype was detected only once. The CDR3 sequence: CASSLAGQGDEQYF. The DNA for the CDR3 is TGTGCCAGCAGCTTGGCGGGGCAGGGGGACGAGCAGTACTTC. This chain uses TRBV5-4 with TRBJ2-7; TRBD1 matches at 7 bases. V dropped 0 bases and J dropped 5; count of bases not matched to a gene: 5. This CDR3 region has 14 residues. Per the germline V gene, CDR1 is SGHNT and CDR2 is YYREEE (reference sequence).

The chain is built from TRBV6-1 and TRBJ1-5; no definite D call. The length of the CDR3 is 16 residues. Germline assignment: CDR1 MNHNS and CDR2 SASEGT. The V end lost 4 bases, the J end lost 2 bases, and 15 bases lay between the germline ends. The CDR3: CASSGRSGSGNQPQHF. The CDR3 nucleotides read TGTGCCAGCAGTGGCAGGTCGGGGTCGGGCAATCAGCCCCAGCATTTT.

The chain carries TRBV3-1 and TRBJ2-5, with D unresolved. Per germline, CDR1 LGHDT and CDR2 YNNKEL (reference sequence). The CDR3 spans 15 residues. Trimming stripped 0 bases from V and 5 bases from J, with 13 bases between. CDR3 sequence reads: CASSQDKGSGETQYF. In DNA form, the CDR3 reads TGTGCCAGCAGCCAAGATAAGGGATCCGGGGAGACCCAGTACTTC.

The chain uses TRBV15 and TRBJ1-2, with D possibly TRBD1 on 6 matching bases. Germline V gene lookup returns CDR1 LNHNV and CDR2 YYDKDF (reference sequence). The CDR3 extends over 15 amino acids. V lost 0 bases to trimming and J lost 0 bases, with 8 bases between them. CDR3: CATSREDRPNYGYTF. The CDR3 DNA follows: TGTGCCACCAGCAGAGAAGACAGGCCTAACTATGGCTACACCTTC.

A few counts support this clonotype. The chain couples TRBV25-1 to TRBJ2-1; D remains unclear. V was shortened by 0 bases and J by 6 bases, with 0 bases between the two germline ends. The germline gives CDR1 MGHDK, CDR2 SYGVNS. The CDR3 totals 11 residues. CDR3 amino acids: CASSEYNEQFF. DNA of the CDR3: TGTGCCAGCAGTGAATACAATGAGCAGTTCTTC. Full variable domain (missing parts from reference TRBV25-1 and TRBJ2-1): EADIYQTPRYLVIGTGKKITLECSQTMGHDKMYWYQQDPGMELHLIHYSYGVNSTEKGDLSSESTVSRIRTEHFPLTLESARPSHTSQYLCASSEYNEQFFGPGTRLTVL.

The chain links TRBV4-3 to TRBJ2-1, with D unclear. Germline lookup yields CDR1 LGHNA and CDR2 YSLEER. The CDR3 is 12 amino acids. Trimming shortened V by 1 base and J by 10 bases, and 8 bases separated the two germline ends. CDR3 nucleotides: TGCGCCAGCAGCCAAGTCAGTTCAGAGCAGTTCTTC. Translated, it gives CASSQVSSEQFF.

This clonotype came up a few times. V is TRBV18 and J is TRBJ2-3, with 9 bases identical to TRBD2. Germline V gene data show CDR1 as KGHSH and CDR2 as LQKENI. V shed 6 bases, J shed 1 base, and the junction held 5 bases outside the gene matches. The length of the CDR3 is 15 residues. Here the CDR3 DNA reads TGTGCCAGCTCGCTATTAGCGGGGGGCACAGATACGCAGTATTTT. Amino acid sequence: CASSLLAGGTDTQYF.

This chain joins TRBV6-5 and TRBJ2-3; TRBD1 is a possible D gene (5 bases). The V gene lost 5 bases and the J gene lost 3 bases, with 9 bases spanning the gap. CDR1 is MNHEY and CDR2 is SVGAGI in the germline V gene. CDR3 length: 13 residues. The CDR3 sequence is CASSVRQTDTQYF. CDR3 coding DNA: TGTGCCAGCAGTGTCCGACAGACAGATACGCAGTATTTT.

This clonotype was counted between two and nine times. The rearrangement joins TRBV29-1 to TRBJ2-1, with TRBD2 matching over 10 bases. This CDR3 is 14 amino acids long. Germline CDR1 and CDR2: SQVTM and ANQGSEA. V lost 0 bases, J lost 6 bases, and 2 bases stayed unmatched. CDR3 residues: CSVEDLAGGNEQFF. CDR3 sequence (DNA): TGCAGCGTTGAAGATTTAGCGGGGGGCAATGAGCAGTTCTTC.

The chain combines TRBV13 with TRBJ1-2; D gene ambiguous. Germline values: CDR1 PRHDT, CDR2 FYEKMQ (reference sequence). CDR3 length equals 13 residues. The V and J ends lost 5 bases and 4 bases respectively, with 11 bases between them. CDR3 amino acids: CASSPVAVYGYTF. The CDR3 DNA reads as TGTGCCAGCAGCCCGGTCGCGGTCTATGGCTACACCTTC. Full variable domain (missing parts from reference TRBV13 and TRBJ1-2): AAGVIQSPRHLIKEKRETATLKCYPIPRHDTVYWYQQGPGQDPQFLISFYEKMQSDKGSIPDRFSAQQFSDYHSELNMSSLELGDSALYFCASSPVAVYGYTFGSGTRLTVV.

The chain recombines TRBV29-1 with TRBJ2-7; D gene uncertain. Deletions cut 2 bases from V and 3 bases from J, with 11 bases between. The germline CDR1 and CDR2 sequences are SQVTM and ANQGSEA. The CDR3 extends over 13 amino acids. The CDR3 region is CSVELTDGYEQYF. The DNA of the CDR3 is TGCAGCGTTGAACTTACGGATGGCTACGAGCAGTACTTC.

CDR3: CASSPSEDSTQHF. The CDR3, as DNA: TGTGCCAGCAGCCCTAGCGAGGACTCGACCCAGCATTTT. The chain uses TRBV7-9 and TRBJ1-5; D not certain. CDR3 length: 13 residues. Trimming took off 5 bases at V and 11 bases at J, with 16 bases between the two ends. Looked up from germline, CDR1 is SEHNR and CDR2 is FQNEAQ (reference sequence).

This clonotype occurred a few times. The chain couples TRBV9 to TRBJ2-5, with TRBD1 as a possible D gene (6 bases). The CDR3 is made up of 14 amino acids. Germline-derived CDR1 and CDR2 are SGDLS and YYNGEE. V lost 0 bases and J 5 bases, leaving 11 bases between the germline ends. The CDR3 spells CASSVDGGRETQYF. The CDR3 coding sequence is TGTGCCAGCAGCGTAGATGGGGGCCGGGAGACCCAGTACTTC.

The chain employs TRBV6-2 or TRBV6-3 and TRBJ1-1; 7 bases are a match to TRBD1. CDR1 MNHEY and CDR2 SVGEGT come from the germline V gene. This CDR3 region has 14 residues. V lost 2 bases, J lost 4 bases, and 4 bases stayed unmatched. CDR3 region: CASSYDRVGTEAFF. Written as DNA, the CDR3 is TGTGCCAGCAGTTACGACAGGGTCGGCACTGAAGCTTTCTTT.

This clonotype was seen only once. The J gene is TRBJ2-3, the V gene TRBV25-1; 8 nucleotides align to TRBD1. From germline, CDR1 is MGHDK and CDR2 SYGVNS. The CDR3 is 15 amino acids. V dropped 8 bases and J dropped 3; count of bases not matched to a gene: 10. The CDR3: CASGSGGAKTDTQYF. In DNA form, the CDR3 reads TGTGCCAGCGGCTCAGGGGGCGCGAAAACAGATACGCAGTATTTT.